The clone carrying this TCR beta chain has just a few counts. This record belongs to a study of early T cells in non-severe SARS-CoV-2 infection. Study context: Unsorted whole-blood RNA was sequenced in bulk, leaving chains unpaired.

Looked up from germline, CDR1 is MGHRA and CDR2 is YSYEKL. The junction had 1 base not matched to a gene; V was cut back by 1 base and J by 2 bases. The CDR3 is 14 amino acids. TCRdb independently ran MiXCR on the 5' RACE reads; one entry per CDR3 protein. Here the sample spans about 89,000 distinct CDR3 sequences, around a sixth being singletons. The chain carries TRBV4-1 and TRBJ2-7, with 8 bases matching TRBD1. The source of this sequence is an adult who was a healthcare worker with PCR-confirmed SARS-CoV-2 infection or an uninfected control (not recorded which). The sequenced sample was whole blood, obtained at baseline. The CDR3 DNA reads TGCGCCAGCAGCCAAGCGACAGGGGCCTACGAGCAGTACTTC. Amino acid sequence: CASSQATGAYEQYF.